Only a few counts were recorded for the clone carrying this TCR beta chain. This record comes from a study of T cell responses to AZD1222 COVID-19 vaccine. The CDR3 covers 15 residues. Trimming shortened V by 4 bases and J by 0 bases, and 10 bases separated the two germline ends. CDR1 is SGHTA, CDR2 FQGNSA, per germline. Assay: immunoSEQ multiplex PCR; the TCRdb copy retains only in-frame clones and omits some. The sample lists 95,000 to 110,000 clones; 89% were seen once. The rearrangement joins TRBV7-2 to TRBJ1-5; D might be TRBD1 (5 bases). Specimen: peripheral blood, collected on day 0 of AZD1222 vaccination. This TCR derives from an adult in good health. In nucleotides, the CDR3 is TGTGCCAGCAGCTATACAGGTTATAGCAATCAGCCCCAGCATTTT. This translates into CASSYTGYSNQPQHF.